These 3 T cell receptor beta chains were all obtained from the same sample, sequenced in a study of blood T cell repertoires in COVID-19. Assay used: immunoSEQ multiplex PCR; TCRdb lists only in-frame clones, some missing. The data show about 200,000 clones, 65% to 90% seen once. The sample comprised peripheral blood. These TCRs come from a human donor in a cohort sampled during active COVID-19.

The J gene is TRBJ1-6, the V gene TRBV27; 8 nucleotides line up with TRBD1. CDR3 length: 17 amino acids. The germline V gene encodes CDR1 MNHEY and CDR2 SMNVEV (reference sequence). Germline trimming cut 6 bases from V and 4 bases from J; bases unmatched to any gene: 11. This CDR3 is CASSFGTGLFYNSPLHF. In DNA form, the CDR3 reads TGTGCCAGCAGCTTCGGGACAGGCCTATTTTATAATTCACCCCTCCACTTT.

This clone was observed a few times. The chain employs TRBV27 and TRBJ2-7, with 9 bases identical to TRBD1. CDR1 and CDR2 (germline): MNHEY, SMNVEV (reference sequence). The CDR3 has 13 amino acids. J gave up 6 bases and V 2 bases, and 2 bases lay outside the gene matches. The CDR3 DNA reads TGTGCCAGCAGTTTAACAGGGGGCGCCGAGCAGTACTTC. It codes for CASSLTGGAEQYF.

The CDR3 spells CASSRSPGEQYF. CDR3 nucleotides: TGTGCCAGCAGCCGGAGTCCGGGCGAGCAGTACTTC. The V and J genes are TRBV7-2 and TRBJ2-7; no clear D gene. Trimming shortened V by 5 bases and J by 6 bases, and 11 bases separated the two germline ends. CDR3 length: 12 residues. Germline V gene lookup returns CDR1 SGHTA and CDR2 FQGNSA.